A single sample gave rise to the 6 T cell receptor beta chains below, sequenced in a study of cytomegalovirus exposure and HLA in healthy donors. The PCR made use of 60 Vbeta and 13 Jbeta primers. Sequencing used immunoSEQ multiplex PCR; TCRdb keeps in-frame clones, though not all of them. The sample carries fewer than 200,000 clones, around 84% recorded once. Sequencing was done on a sample of PBMCs. The receptor set was obtained from a man younger than 35 in good health and CMV-seropositive.

This clone has just a few counts. The rearrangement uses TRBV7-9 and TRBJ2-1; weak D call: TRBD1 (7 bases). This CDR3 has 13 amino acids. Per the germline V gene, CDR1 is SEHNR and CDR2 is FQNEAQ (reference sequence). V dropped 3 bases and J dropped 10 bases, with 13 bases sitting between them. The CDR3 region is CASSFLQGGEQFF. The CDR3 DNA follows: TGTGCCAGCAGCTTTTTGCAGGGGGGCGAGCAGTTCTTC. The full variable domain, rest sourced from reference TRBV7-9 and TRBJ2-1, is DTGVSQNPRHKITKRGQNVTFRCDPISEHNRLYWYRQTLGQGPEFLTYFQNEAQLEKSRLLSDRFSAERPKGSFSTLEIQRTEQGDSAMYLCASSFLQGGEQFFGPGTRLTVL.

V is TRBV19 and J is TRBJ1-5; 9 bases are a match to TRBD1. Germline values: CDR1 LNHDA, CDR2 SQIVND (reference sequence). The CDR3 loop spans 15 amino acids. Trimming at V came to 5 bases and at J to 6 bases, leaving 8 bases not matched to a gene. This CDR3 reads CASSAQTGGGQPQHF. CDR3 coding DNA: TGTGCCAGTAGTGCCCAAACAGGGGGCGGTCAGCCCCAGCATTTT.

CDR3 protein: CASSDKEVDTQYF. The CDR3 nucleotides read TGTGCCAGCAGTGATAAAGAGGTAGATACGCAGTATTTT. The rearrangement joins TRBV6-1 to TRBJ2-3; D not certain. Trimming left V 3 bases short and J 5 bases short, with 9 bases between. The CDR3 extends over 13 amino acids. CDR1 and CDR2 (germline): MNHNS, SASEGT.

The chain couples TRBV19 to TRBJ2-3, with 11 nucleotides matching TRBD2. CDR1 is LNHDA and CDR2 is SQIVND in the germline V gene (reference sequence). Trimming cost V 5 bases and J 6 bases; bases outside gene matches: 7. The CDR3 is 15 amino acids. CDR3 residues: CASSLGTSGFDTQYF. DNA for the CDR3: TGTGCCAGTAGTCTCGGGACTAGCGGTTTCGATACGCAGTATTTT. Looking up the rest from reference TRBV19 and TRBJ2-3 gives the full variable domain: DGGITQSPKYLFRKEGQNVTLSCEQNLNHDAMYWYRQDPGQGLRLIYYSQIVNDFQKGDIAEGYSVSREKKESFPLTVTSAQKNPTAFYLCASSLGTSGFDTQYFGPGTRLTVL.

The V call is TRBV7-2, the J call TRBJ1-3; no reliable D call. V was trimmed by 3 bases and J by 0 bases, leaving 12 bases between them. The germline V gene has CDR1 SGHTA and CDR2 FQGNSA. The length of the CDR3 is 16 residues. The CDR3 nucleotides are TGTGCCAGCAGCTTCGTCGCCGCGATCTCTGGAAACACCATATATTTT. It yields the protein CASSFVAAISGNTIYF.

As for this clone: Compared with germline, one end of the junction differs, possibly owing to a read error. The chain couples TRBV4-2 to TRBJ1-6, with D unclear. Germline V CDR1 and CDR2: LGHNA, YNFKEQ. There are 17 residues in the CDR3. The DNA for the CDR3 is TGTGCCAGCAGCCAAGATAGTTTGGAGGAAGTGAATTCACCCTTCCACTTT. Translating gives CASSQDSLEEVNSPFHF.